Presented here are 3 T cell receptor beta chains from one specimen sequenced in a study of blood T cell repertoires in COVID-19. Sequenced by immunoSEQ multiplex PCR; TCRdb stores in-frame clones only, minus some. The data show over 250,000 clones, over 75% seen once. The sample comprised peripheral blood. The receptors shown here come from a human donor in a cohort sampled during active COVID-19.

The CDR3 DNA is TGCGCCAGCAGTTATACGGTCAGCGGGGGGAACAATGAGCAGTTCTTC. Translated, it gives CASSYTVSGGNNEQFF. The rearrangement joins TRBV4-1 to TRBJ2-1, with 9 positions matching TRBD2. This CDR3 has 16 amino acids. V shed 6 bases and J 5 bases; nucleotides not matched to a gene: 11. CDR1 MGHRA and CDR2 YSYEKL come from the germline V gene.

This chain joins TRBV29-1 and TRBJ1-2; 8 bases map to TRBD1. The CDR3 has 14 residues. V lost 5 bases to trimming and J lost 5 bases; unmatched junction nucleotides: 10. From germline, CDR1 is SQVTM and CDR2 ANQGSEA. The CDR3 bases are TGCAGCGTTAACTGGCAGGGGGCCGCGTATGGCTACACCTTC. Translated, it gives CSVNWQGAAYGYTF.

The CDR3 loop is CASSLQGSAGELFF. CDR3 bases: TGTGCCAGCTCACTACAGGGTTCTGCCGGGGAGCTGTTTTTT. V and J are TRBV18 and TRBJ2-2, with a tentative D call TRBD1 (6 bases). The CDR3 extends over 14 amino acids. Germline CDR1 KGHSH, CDR2 LQKENI. V lost 4 bases and J 6 bases, leaving 12 bases between the germline ends.